The following is a TCR beta chain sequence with its context. The CDR3 runs to 14 residues. V shed 0 bases and J shed 5 bases, with 11 bases lying between them. Germline V gene lookup returns CDR1 SGHDT and CDR2 YYEEEE. The sample is drawn from a study of blood T cell repertoires in COVID-19. Study overall: The origin of the acute and convalescent COVID-19 samples was the United States, Italy and Spain.

Participants came from under 30 US areas, aged about 18 to 89 years. Participant-given clinical history determined each cohort assignment. Cohort 3 donors counted as recovered after two negative PCRs, clearance, or resolved symptoms. Measured with immunoSEQ multiplex PCR; TCRdb has only the in-frame clones, and not every one. The sample lists around 310,000 clones, approximately 89% occurring once. This receptor was identified in a woman aged 40 to 50 who had recovered from COVID-19. Sequencing input: PBMCs or T cells enriched from blood (not recorded which). The chain couples TRBV5-6 to TRBJ1-2, with D possibly being TRBD1 (6 bases). CDR3 sequence: CASSLGRGRYGYTF. Written as DNA, the CDR3 is TGTGCCAGCAGCTTGGGCAGGGGTAGGTATGGCTACACCTTC.